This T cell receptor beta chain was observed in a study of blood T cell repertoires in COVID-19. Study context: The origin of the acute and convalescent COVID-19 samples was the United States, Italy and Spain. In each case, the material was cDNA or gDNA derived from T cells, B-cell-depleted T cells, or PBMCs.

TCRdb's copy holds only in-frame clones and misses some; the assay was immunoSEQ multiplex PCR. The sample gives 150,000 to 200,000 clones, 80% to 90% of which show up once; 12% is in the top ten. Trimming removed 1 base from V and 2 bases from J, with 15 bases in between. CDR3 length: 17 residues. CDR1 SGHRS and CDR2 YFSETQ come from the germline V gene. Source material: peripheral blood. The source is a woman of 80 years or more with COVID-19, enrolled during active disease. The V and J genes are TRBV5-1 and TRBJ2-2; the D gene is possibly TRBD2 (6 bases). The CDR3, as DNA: TGCGCCAGCAGCTTGAGTCCCGCGGGGTCTAACACCGGGGAGCTGTTTTTT. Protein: CASSLSPAGSNTGELFF.